This T cell receptor beta chain was recovered during a study of cytotoxic CD8 clonotypes in ibrutinib-treated CLL. This table comes from immunoSEQ multiplex PCR, and its TCRdb copy is limited to in-frame clones, with some not included. The sample yields under 300,000 clones, 70% seen once. This CDR3 spans 14 amino acids. V shed 5 bases and J 4 bases; nucleotides not matched to a gene: 4. Germline V gene sequence: CDR1 MNHEY, CDR2 SMNVEV (reference sequence). V gene TRBV27 combines with J gene TRBJ2-7; 11 bases agree with TRBD1. This receptor was obtained from a human donor with chronic lymphocytic leukemia. Here the sequenced sample was PBMCs, taken after 24 months of ibrutinib treatment. The CDR3 coding sequence is TGTGCCAGCAGTGAGGACAGGGGGCTTTACGAGCAGTACTTC. This codes for CASSEDRGLYEQYF.